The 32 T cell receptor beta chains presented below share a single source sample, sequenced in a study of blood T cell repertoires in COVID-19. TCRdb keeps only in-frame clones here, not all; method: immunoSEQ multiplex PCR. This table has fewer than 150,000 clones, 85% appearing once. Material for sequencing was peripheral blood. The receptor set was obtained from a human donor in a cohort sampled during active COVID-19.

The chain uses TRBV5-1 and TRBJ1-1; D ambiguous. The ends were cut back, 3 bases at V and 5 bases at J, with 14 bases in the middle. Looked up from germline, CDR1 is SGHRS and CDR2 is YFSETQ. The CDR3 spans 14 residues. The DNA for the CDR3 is TGCGCCAGCAGCTCATACGACGGAGCTACTGAAGCTTTCTTT. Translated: CASSSYDGATEAFF. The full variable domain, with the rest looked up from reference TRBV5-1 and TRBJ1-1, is KAGVTQTPRYLIKTRGQQVTLSCSPISGHRSVSWYQQTPGQGLQFLFEYFSETQRNKGNFPGRFSGRQFSNSRSEMNVSTLELGDSALYLCASSSYDGATEAFFGQGTRLTVV.

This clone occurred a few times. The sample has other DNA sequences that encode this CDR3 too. The CDR3 region is CASSQEWGRGEAFF. CDR3 coding DNA: TGTGCCAGCAGCCAAGAATGGGGCAGAGGTGAAGCTTTCTTT. The genes are TRBV14 and TRBJ1-1; a weak D match, TRBD1 (5 bases). Germline-derived CDR1 and CDR2 are SGHDN and FVKESK. The CDR3 covers 14 residues. V was clipped by 0 bases and J by 7 bases, with 12 bases between them.

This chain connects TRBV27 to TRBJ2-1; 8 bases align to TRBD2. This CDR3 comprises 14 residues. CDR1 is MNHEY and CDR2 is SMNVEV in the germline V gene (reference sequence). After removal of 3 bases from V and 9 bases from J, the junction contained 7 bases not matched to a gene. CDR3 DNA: TGTGCCAGCAGTTTGTGGGGGAGCGGGAGTGAGCAGTTCTTC. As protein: CASSLWGSGSEQFF.

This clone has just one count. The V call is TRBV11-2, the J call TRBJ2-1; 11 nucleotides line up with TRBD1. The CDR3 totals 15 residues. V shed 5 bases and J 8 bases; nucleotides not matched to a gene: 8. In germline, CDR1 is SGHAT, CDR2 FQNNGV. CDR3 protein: CASSRQGQGVDEQFF. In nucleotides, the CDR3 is TGTGCCAGCAGCAGACAGGGACAGGGGGTCGATGAGCAGTTCTTC.

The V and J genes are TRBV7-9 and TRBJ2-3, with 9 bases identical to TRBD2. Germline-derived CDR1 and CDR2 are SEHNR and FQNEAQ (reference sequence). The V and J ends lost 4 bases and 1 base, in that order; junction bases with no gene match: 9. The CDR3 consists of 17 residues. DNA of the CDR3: TGTGCCAGCAGCTCGAGGATTAGCGGGAGTGGCACAGATACGCAGTATTTT. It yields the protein CASSSRISGSGTDTQYF.

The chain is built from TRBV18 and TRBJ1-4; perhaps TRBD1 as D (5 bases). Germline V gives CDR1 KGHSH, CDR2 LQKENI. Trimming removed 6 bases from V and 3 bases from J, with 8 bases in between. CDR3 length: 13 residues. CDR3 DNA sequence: TGTGCCAGCTCCCCGGGGGCTAATGAAAAACTGTTTTTT. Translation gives CASSPGANEKLFF.

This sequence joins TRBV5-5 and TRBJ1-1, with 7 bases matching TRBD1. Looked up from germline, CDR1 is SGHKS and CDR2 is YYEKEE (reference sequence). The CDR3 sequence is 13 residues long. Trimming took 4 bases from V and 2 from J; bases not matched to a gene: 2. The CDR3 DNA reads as TGTGCCAGCAGCGGGACAGTAAACACTGAAGCTTTCTTT. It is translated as CASSGTVNTEAFF.

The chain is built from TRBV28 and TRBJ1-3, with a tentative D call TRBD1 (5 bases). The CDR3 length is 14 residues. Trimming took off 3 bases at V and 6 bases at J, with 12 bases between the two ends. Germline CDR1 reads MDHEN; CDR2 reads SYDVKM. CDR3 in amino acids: CASSFRTILNTIYF. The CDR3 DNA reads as TGTGCCAGCAGTTTTAGGACAATACTAAACACCATATATTTT. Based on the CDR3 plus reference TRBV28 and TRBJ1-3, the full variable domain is DVKVTQSSRYLVKRTGEKVFLECVQDMDHENMFWYRQDPGLGLRLIYFSYDVKMKEKGDIPEGYSVSREKKERFSLILESASTNQTSMYLCASSFRTILNTIYFGEGSWLTVV.

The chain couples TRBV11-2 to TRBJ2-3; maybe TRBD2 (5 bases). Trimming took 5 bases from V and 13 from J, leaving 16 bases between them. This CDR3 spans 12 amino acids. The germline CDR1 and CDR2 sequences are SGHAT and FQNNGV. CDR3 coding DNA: TGTGCCAGCAGCATGGGAGCCCAAGTGGAGTATTTT. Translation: CASSMGAQVEYF.

The CDR3 sequence: CASSISGGYNEQFF. The CDR3 nucleotides are TGTGCCAGCAGCATTAGCGGGGGCTACAATGAGCAGTTCTTC. The rearrangement uses TRBV11-3 and TRBJ2-1, with 9 bases lining up with TRBD2. The CDR3 extends over 14 amino acids. V shed 5 bases and J 3 bases; nucleotides not matched to a gene: 2. Germline V gives CDR1 SGHNT, CDR2 YENEEA.

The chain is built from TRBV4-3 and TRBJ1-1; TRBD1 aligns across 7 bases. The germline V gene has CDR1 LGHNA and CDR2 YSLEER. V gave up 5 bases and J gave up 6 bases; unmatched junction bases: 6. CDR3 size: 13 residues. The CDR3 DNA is TGCGCCAGCAGCTACGACAGGGCCCCTGAAGCTTTCTTT. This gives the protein CASSYDRAPEAFF.

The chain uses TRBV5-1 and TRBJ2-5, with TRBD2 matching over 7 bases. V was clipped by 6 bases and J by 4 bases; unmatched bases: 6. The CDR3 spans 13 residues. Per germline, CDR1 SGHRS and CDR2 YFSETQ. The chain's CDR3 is CASKNPGGETQYF. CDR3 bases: TGCGCCAGCAAAAATCCGGGAGGAGAGACCCAGTACTTC.

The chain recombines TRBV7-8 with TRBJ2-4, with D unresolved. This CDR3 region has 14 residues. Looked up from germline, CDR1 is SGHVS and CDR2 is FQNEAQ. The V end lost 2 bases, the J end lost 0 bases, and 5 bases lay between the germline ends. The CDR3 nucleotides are TGTGCCAGCAGCTTAACTCTAGCCAAAAACATTCAGTACTTC. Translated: CASSLTLAKNIQYF. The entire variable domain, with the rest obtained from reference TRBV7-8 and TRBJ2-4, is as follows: GAGVSQSPRYKVAKRGQDVALRCDPISGHVSLFWYQQALGQGPEFLTYFQNEAQLDKSGLPSDRFFAERPEGSVSTLKIQRTQQEDSAVYLCASSLTLAKNIQYFGAGTRLSVL.

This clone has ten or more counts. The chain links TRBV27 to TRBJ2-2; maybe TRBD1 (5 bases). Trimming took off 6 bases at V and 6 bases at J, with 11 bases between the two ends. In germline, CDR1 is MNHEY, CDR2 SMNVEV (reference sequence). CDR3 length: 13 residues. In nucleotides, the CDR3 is TGTGCCAGCAGCTCAGGGTTTCCCGGGGAGCTGTTTTTT. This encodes CASSSGFPGELFF.

The CDR3 nucleotides are TGCGCCAGCAGCGGGGGCGGACGTTATGGCTACACCTTC. Amino acid sequence: CASSGGGRYGYTF. The chain combines TRBV5-1 with TRBJ1-2; tentative D call: TRBD1 (6 bases). Germline V gene data show CDR1 as SGHRS and CDR2 as YFSETQ. The CDR3 extends over 13 amino acids. Trimming removed 4 bases at V and 5 bases at J, with 12 bases between.

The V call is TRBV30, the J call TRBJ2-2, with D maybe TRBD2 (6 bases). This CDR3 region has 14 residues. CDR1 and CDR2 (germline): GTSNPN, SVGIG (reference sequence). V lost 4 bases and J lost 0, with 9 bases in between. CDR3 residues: CAWTGDANTGELFF. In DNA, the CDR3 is TGTGCCTGGACGGGGGATGCGAACACCGGGGAGCTGTTTTTT.

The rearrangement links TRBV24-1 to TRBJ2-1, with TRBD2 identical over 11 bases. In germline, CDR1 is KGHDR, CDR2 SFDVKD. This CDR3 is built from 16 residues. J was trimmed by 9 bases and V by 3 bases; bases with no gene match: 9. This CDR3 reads CATSDQTSGTIREQFF. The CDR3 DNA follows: TGTGCCACCAGTGATCAGACTAGCGGGACGATACGTGAGCAGTTCTTC.

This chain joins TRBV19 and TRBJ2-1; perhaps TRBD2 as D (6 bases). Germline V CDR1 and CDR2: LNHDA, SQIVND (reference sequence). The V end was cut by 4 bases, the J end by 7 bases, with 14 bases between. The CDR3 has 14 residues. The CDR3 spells CASSRGEGLNEQFF. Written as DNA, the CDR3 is TGTGCCAGTAGTAGGGGGGAAGGATTGAATGAGCAGTTCTTC.

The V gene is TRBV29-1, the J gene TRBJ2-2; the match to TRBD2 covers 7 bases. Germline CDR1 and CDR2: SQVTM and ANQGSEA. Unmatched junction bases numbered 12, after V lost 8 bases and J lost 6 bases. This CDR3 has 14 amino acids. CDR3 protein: CSRGRAARAGELFF. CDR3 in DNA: TGCAGCCGGGGGAGGGCCGCTCGGGCCGGGGAGCTGTTTTTT.

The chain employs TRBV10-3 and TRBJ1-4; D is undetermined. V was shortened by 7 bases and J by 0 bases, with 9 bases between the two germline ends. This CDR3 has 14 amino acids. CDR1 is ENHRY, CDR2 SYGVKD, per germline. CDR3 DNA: TGTGCCATCAAGGACGGGGCAACTAATGAAAAACTGTTTTTT. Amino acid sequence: CAIKDGATNEKLFF.

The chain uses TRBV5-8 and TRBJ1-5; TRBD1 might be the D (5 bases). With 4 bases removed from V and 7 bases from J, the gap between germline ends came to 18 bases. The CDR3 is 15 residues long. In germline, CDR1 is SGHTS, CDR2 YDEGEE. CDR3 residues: CASSPERGEGQPQHF. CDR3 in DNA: TGTGCCAGCAGCCCCGAGCGGGGTGAGGGGCAGCCCCAGCATTTT.

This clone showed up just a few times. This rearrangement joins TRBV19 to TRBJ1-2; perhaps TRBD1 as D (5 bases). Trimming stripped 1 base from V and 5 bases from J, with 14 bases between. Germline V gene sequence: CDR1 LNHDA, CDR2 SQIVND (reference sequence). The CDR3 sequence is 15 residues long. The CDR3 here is CASSIGGTLWYGYTF. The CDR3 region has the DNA TGTGCCAGTAGTATAGGGGGCACCTTGTGGTATGGCTACACCTTC.

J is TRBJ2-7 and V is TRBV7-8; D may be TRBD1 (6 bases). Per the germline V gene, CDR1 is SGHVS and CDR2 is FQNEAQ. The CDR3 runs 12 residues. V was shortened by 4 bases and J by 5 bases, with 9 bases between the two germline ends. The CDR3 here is CASSSQGNEQYF. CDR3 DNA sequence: TGTGCCAGCAGCTCACAGGGAAACGAGCAGTACTTC.

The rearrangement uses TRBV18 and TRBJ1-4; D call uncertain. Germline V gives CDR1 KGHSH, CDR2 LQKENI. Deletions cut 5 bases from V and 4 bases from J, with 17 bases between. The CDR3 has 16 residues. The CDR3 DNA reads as TGTGCCAGCTCAACCCCAAACAGTGGACTTAATGAAAAACTGTTTTTT. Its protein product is CASSTPNSGLNEKLFF. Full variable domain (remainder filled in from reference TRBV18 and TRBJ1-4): NAGVMQNPRHLVRRRGQEARLRCSPMKGHSHVYWYRQLPEEGLKFMVYLQKENIIDESGMPKERFSAEFPKEGPSILRIQQVVRGDSAAYFCASSTPNSGLNEKLFFGSGTQLSVL.

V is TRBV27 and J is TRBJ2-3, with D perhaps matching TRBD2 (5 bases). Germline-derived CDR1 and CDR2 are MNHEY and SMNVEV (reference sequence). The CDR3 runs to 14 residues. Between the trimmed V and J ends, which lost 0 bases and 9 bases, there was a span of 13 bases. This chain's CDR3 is CASSLSTSSGTQYF. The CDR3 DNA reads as TGTGCCAGCAGTTTATCAACTAGTTCGGGAACGCAGTATTTT.

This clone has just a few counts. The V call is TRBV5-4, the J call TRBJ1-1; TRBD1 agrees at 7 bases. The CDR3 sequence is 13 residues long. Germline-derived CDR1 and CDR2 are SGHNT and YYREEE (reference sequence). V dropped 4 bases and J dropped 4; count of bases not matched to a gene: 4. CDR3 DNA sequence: TGTGCCAGCAGCCCTACAGGGGCCACTGAAGCTTTCTTT. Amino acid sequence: CASSPTGATEAFF.

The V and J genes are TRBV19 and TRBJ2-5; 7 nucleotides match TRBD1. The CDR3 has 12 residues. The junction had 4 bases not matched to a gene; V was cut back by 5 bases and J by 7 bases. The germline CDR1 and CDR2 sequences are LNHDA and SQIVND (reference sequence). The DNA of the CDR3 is TGTGCCAGTAGTCCACCAGGGGGGACCCAGTACTTC. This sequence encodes CASSPPGGTQYF.

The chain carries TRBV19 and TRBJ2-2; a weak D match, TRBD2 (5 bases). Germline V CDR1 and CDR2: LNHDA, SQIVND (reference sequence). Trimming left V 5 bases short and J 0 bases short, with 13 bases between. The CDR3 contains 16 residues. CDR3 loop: CASSPRGRTNTGELFF. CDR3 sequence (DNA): TGTGCCAGTAGTCCCCGGGGAAGGACGAACACCGGGGAGCTGTTTTTT.

The CDR3 DNA sequence: TGCAGCGTGGGGACTAGCGCTAACACCGGGGAGCTGTTTTTT. Translated: CSVGTSANTGELFF. The V call is TRBV29-1, the J call TRBJ2-2, with TRBD2 matching 10 bases. The germline CDR1 and CDR2 sequences are SQVTM and ANQGSEA. The CDR3 has 14 residues. Trimming removed 6 bases from V and 2 bases from J; junction bases left unmatched: 3.

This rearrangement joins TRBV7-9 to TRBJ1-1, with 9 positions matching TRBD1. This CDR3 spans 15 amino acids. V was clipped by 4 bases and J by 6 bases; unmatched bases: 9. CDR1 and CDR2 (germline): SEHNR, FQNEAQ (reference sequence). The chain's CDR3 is CASSSSGTGPPEAFF. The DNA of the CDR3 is TGTGCCAGCAGCTCGTCCGGGACAGGGCCCCCTGAAGCTTTCTTT. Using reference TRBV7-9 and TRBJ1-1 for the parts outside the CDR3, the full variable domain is DTGVSQNPRHKITKRGQNVTFRCDPISEHNRLYWYRQTLGQGPEFLTYFQNEAQLEKSRLLSDRFSAERPKGSFSTLEIQRTEQGDSAMYLCASSSSGTGPPEAFFGQGTRLTVV.

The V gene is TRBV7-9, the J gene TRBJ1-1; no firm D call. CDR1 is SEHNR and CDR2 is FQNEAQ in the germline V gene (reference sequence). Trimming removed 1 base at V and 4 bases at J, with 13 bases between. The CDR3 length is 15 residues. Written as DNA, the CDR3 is TGTGCCAGCAGCTTAGGGGTGGGCCCCAGCACTGAAGCTTTCTTT. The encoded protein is CASSLGVGPSTEAFF.

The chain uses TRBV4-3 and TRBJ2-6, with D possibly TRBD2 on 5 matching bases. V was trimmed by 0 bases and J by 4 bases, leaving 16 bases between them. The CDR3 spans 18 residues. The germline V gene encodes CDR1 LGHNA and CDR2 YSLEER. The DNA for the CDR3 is TGCGCCAGCAGCCAAGATGTATTCCGCCTAGCCGGGGCCAACGTCCTGACTTTC. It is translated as CASSQDVFRLAGANVLTF.